Shown below are 16 T cell receptor beta chains from a single sample sequenced in a study of radiation and T cells in renal cell carcinoma. TCRdb's copy holds only in-frame clones and misses some; the assay was immunoSEQ multiplex PCR. Counted here are 40,000 to 45,000 clones, about 82% occurring once; the ten biggest clones make up 25% to 30%. The time point was: blood 4 weeks post-SBRT, at nephrectomy. Noted treatment: 15 Gy SBRT to primary tumor, nephrectomy 4 weeks later. This sample comprised blood, obtained from a patient whose treatment included radiotherapy and nephrectomy. The source of these receptors is a woman in her sixties or seventies with renal cell carcinoma.

This clone was detected a few times. The chain combines TRBV4-2 with TRBJ2-6; 9 nucleotides match TRBD2. Germline V gene sequence: CDR1 LGHNA, CDR2 YNFKEQ. The CDR3 sequence is 19 residues long. Trimming removed 4 bases from V and 12 bases from J; junction bases left unmatched: 22. CDR3 sequence (DNA): TGTGCCAGCAGCCCATTTGGGCGGGGGGGTTCTGGGCCCAAAAGCGTCCTGACTTTC. Protein: CASSPFGRGGSGPKSVLTF.

This rearrangement joins TRBV7-9 to TRBJ2-7; no clear D gene. Deletions cut 5 bases from V and 2 bases from J, with 10 bases between. The CDR3 extends over 13 amino acids. Germline V gene data show CDR1 as SEHNR and CDR2 as FQNEAQ (reference sequence). Here the CDR3 DNA reads TGTGCCAGCAGCCCCTACGGAACCTACGAGCAGTACTTC. This codes for CASSPYGTYEQYF.

This clone was detected a few times. The gene calls are TRBV5-1 and TRBJ2-2, with TRBD2 identical over 8 bases. The CDR3 length is 15 residues. Germline V gives CDR1 SGHRS, CDR2 YFSETQ. The V gene end was trimmed by 0 bases and the J gene end by 4 bases; junction bases not matched to a gene: 2. The CDR3, as DNA: TGCGCCAGCAGCTTGGCCGGGAGGGGCACCGGGGAGCTGTTTTTT. It is translated as CASSLAGRGTGELFF.

The V call is TRBV7-6, the J call TRBJ2-7, with TRBD1 matching 7 bases. The V and J ends lost 0 bases and 3 bases, in that order; junction bases with no gene match: 11. The germline CDR1 and CDR2 sequences are SGHVS and FNYEAQ. CDR3 length equals 17 residues. The CDR3 DNA reads as TGTGCCAGCAGCTTAGCGCCCGGGGACAGCACCCTCTACGAGCAGTACTTC. Its translation is CASSLAPGDSTLYEQYF. Variable domain in full (rest from reference TRBV7-6 and TRBJ2-7): GAGVSQSPRYKVTKRGQDVALRCDPISGHVSLYWYRQALGQGPEFLTYFNYEAQQDKSGLPNDRFSAERPEGSISTLTIQRTEQRDSAMYRCASSLAPGDSTLYEQYFGPGTRLTVT.

The chain combines TRBV5-1 with TRBJ1-1, with TRBD1 matching over 9 bases. The CDR3 covers 16 residues. CDR1 and CDR2 (germline): SGHRS, YFSETQ. V lost 4 bases to trimming and J lost 3 bases; unmatched junction nucleotides: 10. Here the CDR3 reads CASSPGQGGSDTEAFF. The CDR3 DNA sequence: TGCGCCAGCAGCCCGGGACAGGGAGGGTCGGACACTGAAGCTTTCTTT.

The rearrangement uses TRBV18 and TRBJ2-3, with D uncertain. The CDR3 extends over 13 amino acids. Germline CDR1 is KGHSH and CDR2 is LQKENI. Trimming cost V 6 bases and J 2 bases, with 9 bases left between them. CDR3 loop: CASSIGFTDTQYF. As DNA, the CDR3 is TGTGCCAGCTCCATAGGGTTCACAGATACGCAGTATTTT.

For the CDR3, the DNA is TGCGCCAGCAGCCTGAGCTCCTACAATGAGCAGTTCTTC. Translated: CASSLSSYNEQFF. This chain connects TRBV5-1 to TRBJ2-1; D is ambiguous. Germline CDR1 SGHRS, CDR2 YFSETQ. The CDR3 is made up of 13 amino acids. V was cut by 4 bases and J by 0 bases, with 5 bases left in between.

This clone was counted a single time. The CDR3 coding sequence is TGCGCCAGCAGCTTGGCAGGCGGGGCTGAGACCCAGTACTTC. The encoded protein is CASSLAGGAETQYF. This chain uses TRBV5-1 with TRBJ2-5; D might be TRBD2 (6 bases). Trimming pared 0 bases from V and 5 bases from J, leaving 11 bases between. This CDR3 region has 14 residues. Germline V gene data show CDR1 as SGHRS and CDR2 as YFSETQ.

The chain recombines TRBV6-5 with TRBJ2-3; 11 bases are a match to TRBD2. Germline trimming cut 8 bases from V and 0 bases from J; bases unmatched to any gene: 4. This CDR3 has 15 amino acids. In germline, CDR1 is MNHEY, CDR2 SVGAGI. The DNA for the CDR3 is TGTGCCAGCTTGTGGACTAGCGGGAGCACAGATACGCAGTATTTT. This gives the protein CASLWTSGSTDTQYF.

J is TRBJ2-7 and V is TRBV6-1; D is uncertain. V was shortened by 6 bases and J by 1 base, with 13 bases between the two germline ends. This CDR3 comprises 14 residues. Germline CDR1 reads MNHNS; CDR2 reads SASEGT. The CDR3 nucleotides are TGTGCCAGCAGATCGGCAGTTATGTCCTACGAGCAGTACTTC. Translating gives CASRSAVMSYEQYF.

This clone has a single count. The chain couples TRBV6-5 to TRBJ2-4, with TRBD1 as a possible D gene (5 bases). The CDR3 is 16 residues long. Germline lookup yields CDR1 MNHEY and CDR2 SVGAGI. V lost 0 bases, J lost 0 bases, and 9 bases lay in between. The CDR3 bases are TGTGCCAGCAGTTACTCTAGACAGCTAGCCAAAAACATTCAGTACTTC. Translated: CASSYSRQLAKNIQYF.

This clone has only one observation. The rearrangement links TRBV7-2 to TRBJ1-5, with 7 bases matching TRBD1. Germline lookup yields CDR1 SGHTA and CDR2 FQGNSA. This CDR3 spans 15 amino acids. The ends lost 6 bases at V and 3 bases at J; junction bases unmatched: 8. The CDR3 DNA reads TGTGCCAGCAGTCTGTACAGGGGCCCCAATCAGCCCCAGCATTTT. This encodes CASSLYRGPNQPQHF.

The gene calls are TRBV18 and TRBJ2-1, with 9 bases fitting TRBD2. The CDR3 spans 16 residues. J was trimmed by 6 bases and V by 0 bases; bases with no gene match: 6. Germline V gene lookup returns CDR1 KGHSH and CDR2 LQKENI. This CDR3 reads CASSPPGLAGINEQFF. The CDR3 region has the DNA TGTGCCAGCTCACCACCGGGGCTAGCGGGGATCAATGAGCAGTTCTTC. The full variable domain, completed using reference TRBV18 and TRBJ2-1, is NAGVMQNPRHLVRRRGQEARLRCSPMKGHSHVYWYRQLPEEGLKFMVYLQKENIIDESGMPKERFSAEFPKEGPSILRIQQVVRGDSAAYFCASSPPGLAGINEQFFGPGTRLTVL.

The chain is built from TRBV4-1 and TRBJ1-4, with TRBD1 identical over 8 bases. With 2 bases clipped from V and 7 bases from J, the junction kept 6 bases outside the gene matches. The CDR3 is made up of 15 amino acids. Germline CDR1 reads MGHRA; CDR2 reads YSYEKL. The CDR3, as DNA: TGCGCCAGCAGCCAAACAGGGGGAGGAGGTGAAAAACTGTTTTTT. Translated: CASSQTGGGGEKLFF.

CDR3 bases: TGCAGCGTTGCGGACTATGGCTACACCTTC. Encoded protein: CSVADYGYTF. The chain combines TRBV29-1 with TRBJ1-2; D is uncertain. Trimming shortened V by 4 bases and J by 3 bases, and 3 bases separated the two germline ends. The CDR3 is made up of 10 amino acids. The germline gives CDR1 SQVTM, CDR2 ANQGSEA.

The chain is built from TRBV25-1 and TRBJ2-2, with 8 positions matching TRBD1. After removal of 7 bases from V and 0 bases from J, the junction contained 7 bases not matched to a gene. CDR3 size: 16 residues. Germline V lookup: CDR1 MGHDK, CDR2 SYGVNS. The DNA for the CDR3 is TGTGCCAGCACGTCCCGGGACAGGCCGAACACCGGGGAGCTGTTTTTT. Translated: CASTSRDRPNTGELFF. Together with reference TRBV25-1 and TRBJ2-2, the CDR3 gives the full variable domain: EADIYQTPRYLVIGTGKKITLECSQTMGHDKMYWYQQDPGMELHLIHYSYGVNSTEKGDLSSESTVSRIRTEHFPLTLESARPSHTSQYLCASTSRDRPNTGELFFGEGSRLTVL.